This T cell receptor (beta chain) was identified in a study of chemoradiotherapy in HPV16-positive cancers. In the study overall: A couple of HPV16-positive patients' cells yielded candidate HPV-specific clones and common motifs.

The table came from immunoSEQ multiplex PCR; TCRdb's copy has only in-frame clones and leaves some out. The repertoire holds fewer than 35,000 clones, with approximately 93% as singletons. As concerns this clone: Its antigen remains unidentified.

The CDR3 contains 16 residues. In germline, CDR1 is LNHNV, CDR2 YYDKDF (reference sequence). The ends were cut back, 1 base at V and 0 bases at J, with 10 bases in the middle. General study results and limits: For HPV16-positive patients, expanding HPV-responsive T cells associated with longer recurrence-free survival. During treatment, candidate HPV-specific clones and E7-related motifs expanded in tumor.

Over chemoradiotherapy, repertoires were sampled more than once. The input for sequencing was blood, taken from a patient who underwent chemoradiotherapy. The chain employs TRBV15 and TRBJ1-5; a possible D gene is TRBD1 (5 bases). The source of this sequence is a human donor with HPV-associated anogenital cancer. CDR3 sequence: CATSRGTISSNQPQHF. DNA of the CDR3: TGTGCCACCAGCAGAGGGACAATCAGTAGCAATCAGCCCCAGCATTTT.